Shown below are 29 T cell receptor beta chains from a single sample sequenced in a study of blood T cell repertoires in COVID-19. This table comes from immunoSEQ multiplex PCR, and its TCRdb copy is limited to in-frame clones, with some not included. This table has around 70,000 clones, roughly 89% appearing once. The specimen sequenced was peripheral blood. These receptor sequences come from a man older than 75 with acute or convalescent COVID-19.

The rearrangement joins TRBV29-1 to TRBJ2-1, with 8 bases identical to TRBD2. Germline loops: CDR1 SQVTM, CDR2 ANQGSEA. The CDR3 is made up of 16 amino acids. The V segment lost 4 bases and the J segment 0 bases; nucleotides outside the gene matches: 8. The CDR3 region has the DNA TGCAGCGTTGCTCCAGCGGGGGCCCTCTCCTACAATGAGCAGTTCTTC. Translating gives CSVAPAGALSYNEQFF.

This chain's CDR3 is CASSIGQGVSIGNTIYF. The CDR3 DNA follows: TGTGCCAGTAGTATAGGTCAGGGTGTTTCGATTGGAAACACCATATATTTT. The V call is TRBV19, the J call TRBJ1-3; the D gene is possibly TRBD1 (5 bases). Germline CDR1 reads LNHDA; CDR2 reads SQIVND (reference sequence). Trimming stripped 1 base from V and 3 bases from J, with 16 bases between. This CDR3 is 17 amino acids long.

J is TRBJ1-5 and V is TRBV7-9; the match to TRBD1 covers 8 bases. This CDR3 contains 16 residues. In germline, CDR1 is SEHNR, CDR2 FQNEAQ (reference sequence). V shed 5 bases and J 2 bases; nucleotides not matched to a gene: 8. CDR3 amino acids: CASSHQGQGGNQPQHF. The CDR3 DNA is TGTGCCAGCAGCCACCAAGGACAGGGCGGCAATCAGCCCCAGCATTTT.

The chain combines TRBV18 with TRBJ2-1; 8 positions match TRBD1. Germline assignment: CDR1 KGHSH and CDR2 LQKENI. V was clipped by 6 bases and J by 10 bases; unmatched bases: 2. The CDR3 spans 11 residues. The chain's CDR3 is CASSRDREQFF. DNA of the CDR3: TGTGCCAGCTCCCGGGACAGGGAGCAGTTCTTC.

The CDR3 spells CASSPGQGSYYGYTF. In nucleotides, the CDR3 is TGTGCCAGCAGCCCAGGACAGGGGAGCTACTATGGCTACACCTTC. The rearrangement uses TRBV9 and TRBJ1-2; 9 bases map to TRBD1. CDR1 SGDLS and CDR2 YYNGEE come from the germline V gene. The length of the CDR3 is 15 residues. V lost 4 bases, J lost 3 bases, and 7 bases stayed unmatched.

This clone has a handful of counts. This rearrangement joins TRBV3-1 (or the pseudogene TRBV3-2) to TRBJ1-6; TRBD1 matches 9 bases. The CDR3 totals 15 residues. Germline V lookup: CDR1 LGHDT, CDR2 YNNKEL (reference sequence). J lost 10 bases, V lost 4 bases, and 8 bases had no gene match. CDR3 loop: CASSPWTGESSPLHF. The CDR3 DNA reads TGTGCCAGCAGCCCCTGGACAGGGGAGTCGTCACCCCTCCACTTT.

The chain has TRBV6-2 or TRBV6-3 and TRBJ1-2; no reliable D call. Germline loops: CDR1 MNHEY, CDR2 SVGEGT. Trimming removed 0 bases at V and 4 bases at J, with 18 bases between. This CDR3 has 17 residues. CDR3 sequence (DNA): TGTGCCAGCAGTTACTCTTCCCCAGGCACTGTCTCCTATGGCTACACCTTC. It yields the protein CASSYSSPGTVSYGYTF.

This chain connects TRBV19 to TRBJ2-7; TRBD1 agrees at 8 bases. The ends lost 10 bases at V and 3 bases at J; junction bases unmatched: 5. CDR3 length equals 12 residues. Germline values: CDR1 LNHDA, CDR2 SQIVND (reference sequence). The CDR3 is CATSDRGYEQYF. The CDR3 DNA is TGTGCCACCTCAGACAGGGGCTACGAGCAGTACTTC.

V usage is TRBV10-3 and J usage is TRBJ1-2; 9 nucleotides align to TRBD1. Germline trimming cut 4 bases from V and 3 bases from J; bases unmatched to any gene: 3. The CDR3 covers 14 residues. Per the germline V gene, CDR1 is ENHRY and CDR2 is SYGVKD. The CDR3 sequence is CAISGTGEHYGYTF. CDR3 bases: TGTGCCATCAGTGGGACAGGGGAGCACTATGGCTACACCTTC.

The chain couples TRBV24-1 to TRBJ2-7, with a possible D match to TRBD2 (6 bases). CDR3 length equals 13 residues. Germline lookup yields CDR1 KGHDR and CDR2 SFDVKD. V lost 4 bases and J lost 9, with 15 bases in between. The CDR3 DNA follows: TGTGCCACCAGTGACCCGGGACTCACTATGCAGTACTTC. It codes for CATSDPGLTMQYF.

The CDR3 loop reads CASSPGQLGGYTF. The CDR3 bases are TGCGCCAGCAGCCCGGGACAGCTGGGTGGCTACACCTTC. This chain uses TRBV5-1 with TRBJ1-2; 7 bases match TRBD1. Germline CDR1 is SGHRS and CDR2 is YFSETQ. Trimming removed 4 bases from V and 7 bases from J; junction bases left unmatched: 7. The CDR3 consists of 13 residues.

The gene calls are TRBV6-2 or TRBV6-3 and TRBJ2-7; D is unresolved. This CDR3 spans 17 amino acids. The V end was cut by 4 bases, the J end by 0 bases, with 19 bases between. The germline gives CDR1 MNHEY, CDR2 SVGEGT. CDR3 in amino acids: CASSWVISSPSSYEQYF. For the CDR3, the DNA is TGTGCCAGCAGTTGGGTCATTTCCTCCCCTAGCTCCTACGAGCAGTACTTC.

This clone was picked up one time. The rearrangement links TRBV10-1 to TRBJ2-7; 7 positions agree with TRBD1. The V and J ends lost 6 bases and 6 bases, in that order; junction bases with no gene match: 11. The CDR3 totals 14 residues. Germline values: CDR1 WNHNN, CDR2 SYGVQD (reference sequence). CDR3 bases: TGCGCCAGCAGCAATACAGGGGTTGGAAGCGAGCAGTACTTC. It codes for CASSNTGVGSEQYF.

The J gene is TRBJ1-1, the V gene TRBV14; the D gene is possibly TRBD1 (6 bases). The germline gives CDR1 SGHDN, CDR2 FVKESK. The V and J ends lost 10 bases and 5 bases respectively, with 17 bases between them. The CDR3 has 13 amino acids. The CDR3 bases are TGTGCCACTCGTCTGGGGGGGGCGACTGAAGCTTTCTTT. As protein: CATRLGGATEAFF. Variable domain in full (rest from reference TRBV14 and TRBJ1-1): EAGVTQFPSHSVIEKGQTVTLRCDPISGHDNLYWYRRVMGKEIKFLLHFVKESKQDESGMPNNRFLAERTGGTYSTLKVQPAELEDSGVYFCATRLGGATEAFFGQGTRLTVV.

This clone showed up just once. V and J are TRBV11-3 and TRBJ1-4; 7 bases align to TRBD1. The CDR3 has 16 residues. Per the germline V gene, CDR1 is SGHNT and CDR2 is YENEEA. V lost 1 base, J lost 10 bases, and 12 bases stayed unmatched. This chain's CDR3 is CASSLAWTAPGGKLFF. CDR3 DNA: TGTGCCAGCAGCTTAGCCTGGACAGCGCCAGGGGGAAAACTGTTTTTT.

This chain uses TRBV14 with TRBJ2-3; a possible D gene is TRBD2 (5 bases). The germline V gene has CDR1 SGHDN and CDR2 FVKESK. The CDR3 covers 13 residues. Trimming removed 2 bases at V and 6 bases at J, with 9 bases between. The DNA of the CDR3 is TGTGCCAGCAGCCAACCCGGGATGGATACGCAGTATTTT. As protein: CASSQPGMDTQYF.

This rearrangement joins TRBV5-1 to TRBJ1-2; 11 bases agree with TRBD1. Trimming took 4 bases from V and 3 from J; bases not matched to a gene: 2. This CDR3 spans 14 amino acids. The V gene's germline CDR1 is SGHRS and CDR2 YFSETQ. CDR3 region: CASSRTGGDYGYTF. The CDR3 nucleotides are TGCGCCAGCAGCAGGACAGGGGGCGACTATGGCTACACCTTC.

The V gene is TRBV2, the J gene TRBJ1-2; 8 bases align to TRBD1. Germline V gene sequence: CDR1 SNHLY, CDR2 FYNNEI. After removal of 6 bases from V and 4 bases from J, the junction contained 7 bases not matched to a gene. CDR3 length: 14 residues. This chain's CDR3 is CASRRTGLVYGYTF. The CDR3 bases are TGTGCCAGCAGGAGGACAGGGCTTGTCTATGGCTACACCTTC.

The chain uses TRBV9 and TRBJ2-6, with TRBD2 as a possible D gene (5 bases). This CDR3 has 17 residues. Germline V gene lookup returns CDR1 SGDLS and CDR2 YYNGEE. The germline V and J ends were trimmed by 2 bases and 2 bases, with 14 bases remaining between them. This CDR3 reads CASSVNFRGTGANVLTF. The CDR3 region has the DNA TGTGCCAGCAGCGTTAACTTCCGGGGTACTGGGGCCAACGTCCTGACTTTC.

The chain is built from TRBV6-5 and TRBJ2-7; possibly TRBD1 for D (6 bases). V dropped 6 bases and J dropped 2 bases, with 17 bases sitting between them. The CDR3 runs to 15 residues. CDR1 is MNHEY and CDR2 is SVGAGI in the germline V gene. The CDR3, as DNA: TGTGCCAGCAGGGCCCAGGGGCGTCCGACCTACGAGCAGTACTTC. Its translation is CASRAQGRPTYEQYF.

The V gene is TRBV3-1 (or the pseudogene TRBV3-2), the J gene TRBJ2-5; 9 nucleotides align to TRBD1. The CDR3 contains 14 residues. Germline CDR1 and CDR2: LGHDT and YNNKEL (reference sequence). J gave up 5 bases and V 3 bases, and 4 bases lay outside the gene matches. The CDR3 region is CASSHTGGGETQYF. CDR3 DNA sequence: TGTGCCAGCAGCCACACAGGGGGCGGGGAGACCCAGTACTTC.

The chain recombines TRBV29-1 with TRBJ1-4; D is ambiguous. This CDR3 is 13 amino acids long. Germline loops: CDR1 SQVTM, CDR2 ANQGSEA. V was clipped by 4 bases and J by 7 bases, with 13 bases between them. Here the CDR3 reads CSVGAATGEKLFF. For the CDR3, the DNA is TGCAGCGTTGGGGCCGCGACCGGTGAAAAACTGTTTTTT.

The CDR3 here is CASSLRTTDTQYF. CDR3 coding DNA: TGCGCCAGCAGCTTGCGAACTACCGATACGCAGTATTTT. This chain connects TRBV5-1 to TRBJ2-3, with D unclear. Germline loops: CDR1 SGHRS, CDR2 YFSETQ. V was cut by 1 base and J by 6 bases, with 9 bases left in between. The CDR3 runs 13 residues.

This chain links TRBV19 with TRBJ1-6, with unresolved D. The V gene's germline CDR1 is LNHDA and CDR2 SQIVND (reference sequence). Trimming cost V 2 bases and J 0 bases, with 8 bases left between them. This CDR3 has 16 amino acids. This chain's CDR3 is CASSIFRSSYNSPLHF. DNA for the CDR3: TGTGCCAGTAGTATATTTAGAAGCTCCTATAATTCACCCCTCCACTTT.

The chain has TRBV6-1 and TRBJ1-2, with unresolved D. The CDR3 totals 13 residues. V was trimmed by 2 bases and J by 3 bases, leaving 7 bases between them. The germline gives CDR1 MNHNS, CDR2 SASEGT. The CDR3 region has the DNA TGTGCCAGCAGTGAAAATGAGGACTATGGCTACACCTTC. Its translation: CASSENEDYGYTF.

The J gene is TRBJ2-3, the V gene TRBV5-4; D possibly corresponds to TRBD2 (5 bases). V lost 4 bases and J 1 base, leaving 10 bases between the germline ends. Germline-derived CDR1 and CDR2 are SGHNT and YYREEE (reference sequence). This CDR3 comprises 14 residues. CDR3 bases: TGTGCCAGCAGCCGATCCGGGGGCACAGATACGCAGTATTTT. Its protein is CASSRSGGTDTQYF.

The genes are TRBV7-9 and TRBJ1-1; D is possibly TRBD1 (5 bases). Germline-derived CDR1 and CDR2 are SEHNR and FQNEAQ (reference sequence). The V end was cut by 4 bases, the J end by 6 bases, with 12 bases between. The CDR3 sequence is 13 residues long. CDR3 DNA: TGTGCCAGCAGCTGGGGGGTGTACGCTGAAGCTTTCTTT. Its translation: CASSWGVYAEAFF. Full variable domain (missing parts from reference TRBV7-9 and TRBJ1-1): DTGVSQNPRHKITKRGQNVTFRCDPISEHNRLYWYRQTLGQGPEFLTYFQNEAQLEKSRLLSDRFSAERPKGSFSTLEIQRTEQGDSAMYLCASSWGVYAEAFFGQGTRLTVV.

The chain has TRBV2 and TRBJ1-1, with D possibly being TRBD1 (6 bases). Trimming removed 2 bases at V and 3 bases at J, with 10 bases between. Germline V lookup: CDR1 SNHLY, CDR2 FYNNEI. The CDR3 is 14 residues long. CDR3 nucleotide sequence: TGTGCCAGCAGTGAACTCAGGGGATACACTGAAGCTTTCTTT. Protein product: CASSELRGYTEAFF.

V gene TRBV10-2 combines with J gene TRBJ1-3; D remains ambiguous. The CDR3 consists of 13 residues. Trimming took off 3 bases at V and 3 bases at J, with 6 bases between the two ends. CDR1 is WSHSY, CDR2 SAAADI, per germline. The CDR3 sequence: CASSETVGNTIYF. CDR3 in DNA: TGCGCCAGCAGTGAAACAGTTGGAAACACCATATATTTT.